The rows below give T cell receptor beta chains drawn from one sample of a study of T-cell memory formation after mild COVID-19. TCRdb passed the 5' RACE reads through MiXCR, listing each CDR3 protein once. The profile shows about 45,000 distinct CDR3 sequences, about a tenth of them singletons. The sequencing sample was made of PBMCs or a T cell subset sorted from them (not recorded which). These receptors all stem from an adult woman who had mild COVID-19 (a few samples of this study predate the infection). Cell type and time point are not known. Both conserved end residues are part of each CDR3. The order of the fields is V gene, CDR3 protein.

v_call: TRBV10-3
cdr3_aa: CAISEPDRAWETQYF

v_call: TRBV7-2
cdr3_aa: CASSLALRGGRTDTQYF

v_call: TRBV30
cdr3_aa: CAWSVGQLDQETQYF

v_call: TRBV30
cdr3_aa: CAWSRASGDEQYF

v_call: TRBV20-1
cdr3_aa: CSARDLRIAGFSYNEQFF

v_call: TRBV7-2
cdr3_aa: CASSLNFGSGTDTQYF

v_call: TRBV20-1
cdr3_aa: CSARGPGSGYTF

v_call: TRBV7-2
cdr3_aa: CASSSSLAAYNEQFF

v_call: TRBV27
cdr3_aa: CASSRRGHGTDTQYF

v_call: TRBV6-2/TRBV6-3
cdr3_aa: CASSYPRENYGYTF

v_call: TRBV11-2
cdr3_aa: CASSLQRIAGAYEQYF

v_call: TRBV7-3
cdr3_aa: CASSPGPRGYSPLHF

v_call: TRBV5-1
cdr3_aa: CASSPSPLAGGRNEQFF

v_call: TRBV4-3
cdr3_aa: CASSQERLIMGKTQYF

v_call: TRBV5-4
cdr3_aa: CASSRRLEAPYEQYF

v_call: TRBV27
cdr3_aa: CASSPGTKAIWDEQFF

v_call: TRBV5-1
cdr3_aa: CASSLQGRNEQFF

v_call: TRBV5-5
cdr3_aa: CASSLEGDYGYTF

v_call: TRBV5-5
cdr3_aa: CASSLAGDSSYNEQFF

v_call: TRBV20-1
cdr3_aa: CSASLAGLETQYF

v_call: TRBV4-1
cdr3_aa: CASSYGGAIGELFF

v_call: TRBV4-2
cdr3_aa: CASSQDWAAGANVLTF